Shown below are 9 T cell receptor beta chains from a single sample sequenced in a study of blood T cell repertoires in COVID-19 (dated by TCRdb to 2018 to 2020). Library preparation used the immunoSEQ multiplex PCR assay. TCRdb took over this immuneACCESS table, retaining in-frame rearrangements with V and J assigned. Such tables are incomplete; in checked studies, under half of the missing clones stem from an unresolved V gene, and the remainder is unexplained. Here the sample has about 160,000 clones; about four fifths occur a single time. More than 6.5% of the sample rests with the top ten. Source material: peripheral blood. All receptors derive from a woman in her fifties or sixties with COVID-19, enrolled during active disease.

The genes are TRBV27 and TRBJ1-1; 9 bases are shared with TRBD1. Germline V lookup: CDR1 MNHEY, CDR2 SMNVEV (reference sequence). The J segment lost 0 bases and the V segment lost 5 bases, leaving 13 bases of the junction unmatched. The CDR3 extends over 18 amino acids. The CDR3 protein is CASSPGRWTGVMNTEAFF. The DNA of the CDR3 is TGTGCCAGCAGTCCCGGAAGGTGGACAGGGGTCATGAACACTGAAGCTTTCTTT.

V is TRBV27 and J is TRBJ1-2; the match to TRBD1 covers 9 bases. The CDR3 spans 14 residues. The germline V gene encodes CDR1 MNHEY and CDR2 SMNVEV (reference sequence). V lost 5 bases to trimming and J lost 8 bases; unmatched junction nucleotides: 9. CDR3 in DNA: TGTGCCAGCAGTCCGTCTACAGGGGGCGCAGGCTACACCTTC. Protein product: CASSPSTGGAGYTF.

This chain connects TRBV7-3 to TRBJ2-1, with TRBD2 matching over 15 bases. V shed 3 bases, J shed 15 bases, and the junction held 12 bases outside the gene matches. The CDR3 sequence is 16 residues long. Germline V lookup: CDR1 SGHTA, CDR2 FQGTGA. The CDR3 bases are TGTGCCAGCAGCTTGTCCGGGACTAGCGGGGGGCGGGATAGGTTCTTC. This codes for CASSLSGTSGGRDRFF.

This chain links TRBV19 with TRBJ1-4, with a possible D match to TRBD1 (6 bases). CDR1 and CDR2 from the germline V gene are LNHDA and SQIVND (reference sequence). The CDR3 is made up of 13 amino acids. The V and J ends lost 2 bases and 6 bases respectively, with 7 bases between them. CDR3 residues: CASSIRTDEKLFF. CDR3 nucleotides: TGTGCCAGTAGTATAAGGACAGATGAAAAACTGTTTTTT.

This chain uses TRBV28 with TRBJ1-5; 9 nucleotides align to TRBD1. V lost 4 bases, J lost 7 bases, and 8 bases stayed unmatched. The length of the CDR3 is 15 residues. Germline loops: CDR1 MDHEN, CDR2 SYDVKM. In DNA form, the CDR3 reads TGTGCCAGCAGTTCCAGACAGGGGGTCTACCAGCCCCAGCATTTT. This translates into CASSSRQGVYQPQHF. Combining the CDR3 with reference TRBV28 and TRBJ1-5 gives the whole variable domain DVKVTQSSRYLVKRTGEKVFLECVQDMDHENMFWYRQDPGLGLRLIYFSYDVKMKEKGDIPEGYSVSREKKERFSLILESASTNQTSMYLCASSSRQGVYQPQHFGDGTRLSIL.

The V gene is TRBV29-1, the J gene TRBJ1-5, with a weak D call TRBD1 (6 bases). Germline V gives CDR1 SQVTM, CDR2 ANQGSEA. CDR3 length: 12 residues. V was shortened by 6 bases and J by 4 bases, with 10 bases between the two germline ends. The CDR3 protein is CSVSGVNQPQHF. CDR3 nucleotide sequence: TGCAGCGTATCAGGGGTAAATCAGCCCCAGCATTTT.

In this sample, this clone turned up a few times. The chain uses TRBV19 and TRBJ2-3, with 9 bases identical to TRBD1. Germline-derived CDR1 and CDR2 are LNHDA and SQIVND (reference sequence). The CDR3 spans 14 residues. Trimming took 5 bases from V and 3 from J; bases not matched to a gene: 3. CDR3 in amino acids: CASSGQGPTDTQYF. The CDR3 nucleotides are TGTGCCAGTAGTGGACAGGGGCCAACAGATACGCAGTATTTT.

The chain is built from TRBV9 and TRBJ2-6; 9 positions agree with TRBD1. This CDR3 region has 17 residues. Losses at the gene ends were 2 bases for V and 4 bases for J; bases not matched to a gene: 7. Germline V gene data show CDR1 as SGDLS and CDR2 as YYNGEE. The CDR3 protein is CASSVRQGEIGANVLTF. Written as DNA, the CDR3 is TGTGCCAGCAGCGTCCGACAGGGGGAAATCGGGGCCAACGTCCTGACTTTC. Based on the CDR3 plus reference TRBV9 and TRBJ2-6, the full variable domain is DSGVTQTPKHLITATGQRVTLRCSPRSGDLSVYWYQQSLDQGLQFLIQYYNGEERAKGNILERFSAQQFPDLHSELNLSSLELGDSALYFCASSVRQGEIGANVLTFGAGSRLTVL.

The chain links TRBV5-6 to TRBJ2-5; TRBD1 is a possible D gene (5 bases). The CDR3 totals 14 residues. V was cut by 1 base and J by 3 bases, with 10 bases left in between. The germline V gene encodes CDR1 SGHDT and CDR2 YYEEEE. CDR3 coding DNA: TGTGCCAGCAGCTTGACAGGTAGTAAAGAGACCCAGTACTTC. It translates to CASSLTGSKETQYF.